This T cell receptor beta chain was observed in a study of T cell responses to AZD1222 COVID-19 vaccine. Study in general: Analysis merged second doses at about 4 or about 12 weeks.

Trimming removed 1 base at V and 0 bases at J, with 7 bases between. This CDR3 region has 15 residues. Germline values: CDR1 MNHNY, CDR2 SVGAGI (reference sequence). Libraries were prepared by immunoSEQ multiplex PCR; TCRdb keeps only in-frame clonotypes and omits some of them. Of about 83,000 clones listed, more than 70% are singletons. This clone was counted a single time. Its antigen is undetermined. General study results and limits: At baseline, just 5 or 6 AZD1222 recipients tested seropositive. The donor cohort was predominantly white British with a female majority, and clonal diversity may have been underestimated. The study found Spike-specific TCR breadth and depth rose after two AZD1222 doses.

The gene calls are TRBV6-6 and TRBJ1-3; D not resolved. This clonotype was obtained from an adult in good health. The sequences come from peripheral blood, collected on day 0 of AZD1222 vaccination. CDR3 nucleotide sequence: TGTGCCAGCAGTTACTTGCGGAGCTCTGGAAACACCATATATTTT. This codes for CASSYLRSSGNTIYF.